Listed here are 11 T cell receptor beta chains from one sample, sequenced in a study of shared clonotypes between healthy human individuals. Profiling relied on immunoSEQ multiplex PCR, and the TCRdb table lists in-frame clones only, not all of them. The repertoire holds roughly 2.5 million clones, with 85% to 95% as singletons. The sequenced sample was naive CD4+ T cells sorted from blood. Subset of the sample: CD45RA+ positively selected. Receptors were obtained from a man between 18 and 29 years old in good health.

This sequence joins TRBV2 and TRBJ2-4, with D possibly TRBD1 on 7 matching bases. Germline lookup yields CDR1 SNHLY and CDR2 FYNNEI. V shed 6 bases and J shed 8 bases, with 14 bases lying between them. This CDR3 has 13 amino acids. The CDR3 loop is CASSTGQRDIQYF. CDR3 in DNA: TGTGCCAGCAGCACGGGACAGCGGGACATTCAGTACTTC.

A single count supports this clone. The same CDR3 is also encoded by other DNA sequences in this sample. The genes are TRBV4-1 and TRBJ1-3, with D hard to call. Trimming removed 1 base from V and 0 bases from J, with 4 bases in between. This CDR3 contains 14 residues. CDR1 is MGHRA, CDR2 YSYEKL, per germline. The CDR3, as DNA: TGCGCCAGCAGCCAAGGGTTCTCTGGAAACACCATATATTTT. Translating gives CASSQGFSGNTIYF.

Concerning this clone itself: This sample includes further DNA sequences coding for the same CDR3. The CDR3 loop reads CASSLEGTDTQYF. DNA for the CDR3: TGTGCCAGCAGCCTGGAGGGAACAGATACGCAGTATTTT. The gene calls are TRBV5-4 and TRBJ2-3; tentatively, D is TRBD2 (6 bases). Trimming removed 4 bases from V and 3 bases from J, with 9 bases in between. This CDR3 contains 13 residues. Germline CDR1 is SGHNT and CDR2 is YYREEE (reference sequence). Full variable domain (outside the CDR3, taken from reference TRBV5-4 and TRBJ2-3): ETGVTQSPTHLIKTRGQQVTLRCSSQSGHNTVSWYQQALGQGPQFIFQYYREEENGRGNFPPRFSGLQFPNYSSELNVNALELDDSALYLCASSLEGTDTQYFGPGTRLTVL.

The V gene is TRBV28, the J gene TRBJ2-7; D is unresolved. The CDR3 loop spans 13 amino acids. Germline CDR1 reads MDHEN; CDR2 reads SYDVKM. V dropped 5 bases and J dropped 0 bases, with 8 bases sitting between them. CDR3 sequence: CASSQSGSYEQYF. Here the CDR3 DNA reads TGTGCCAGCAGTCAATCCGGCTCCTACGAGCAGTACTTC.

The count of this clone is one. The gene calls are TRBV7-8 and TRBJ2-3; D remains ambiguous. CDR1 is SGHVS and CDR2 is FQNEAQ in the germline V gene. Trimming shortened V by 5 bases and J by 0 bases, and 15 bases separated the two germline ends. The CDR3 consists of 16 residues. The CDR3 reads CASSRYLSPSTDTQYF. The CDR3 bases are TGTGCCAGCAGCCGATACTTATCCCCTAGCACAGATACGCAGTATTTT. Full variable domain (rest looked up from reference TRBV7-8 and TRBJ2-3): GAGVSQSPRYKVAKRGQDVALRCDPISGHVSLFWYQQALGQGPEFLTYFQNEAQLDKSGLPSDRFFAERPEGSVSTLKIQRTQQEDSAVYLCASSRYLSPSTDTQYFGPGTRLTVL.

Here the CDR3 reads CASSDPGQNSPLHF. The CDR3 nucleotides are TGTGCCAGCAGTGATCCGGGACAGAATTCACCCCTCCACTTT. This chain uses TRBV2 with TRBJ1-6, with 7 nucleotides matching TRBD1. The CDR3 loop spans 14 amino acids. Trimming removed 3 bases from V and 7 bases from J; junction bases left unmatched: 3. The V gene's germline CDR1 is SNHLY and CDR2 FYNNEI.

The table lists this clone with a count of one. Written as DNA, the CDR3 is TGTGCCAGCAGTTTTGATGTGTTGGGCACCCCAGAGACCCAGTACTTC. It specifies CASSFDVLGTPETQYF. The genes are TRBV28 and TRBJ2-5; D uncertain. CDR1 MDHEN and CDR2 SYDVKM come from the germline V gene. The CDR3 is 16 residues long. Trimming removed 3 bases from V and 4 bases from J, with 18 bases in between.

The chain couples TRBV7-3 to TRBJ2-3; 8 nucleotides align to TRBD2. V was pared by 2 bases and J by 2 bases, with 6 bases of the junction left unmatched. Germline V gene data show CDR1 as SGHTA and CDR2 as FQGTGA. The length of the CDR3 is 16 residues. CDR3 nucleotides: TGTGCCAGCAGCTTAGCGGGGGGCGATATCACAGATACGCAGTATTTT. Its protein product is CASSLAGGDITDTQYF. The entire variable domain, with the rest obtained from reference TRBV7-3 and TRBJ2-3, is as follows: GAGVSQTPSNKVTEKGKYVELRCDPISGHTALYWYRQSLGQGPEFLIYFQGTGAADDSGLPNDRFFAVRPEGSVSTLKIQRTERGDSAVYLCASSLAGGDITDTQYFGPGTRLTVL.

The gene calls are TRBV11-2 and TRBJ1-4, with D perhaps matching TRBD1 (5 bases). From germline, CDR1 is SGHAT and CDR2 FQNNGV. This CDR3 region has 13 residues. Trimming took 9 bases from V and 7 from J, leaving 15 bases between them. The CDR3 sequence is CASSGWLFEKLFF. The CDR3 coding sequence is TGTGCCAGTTCAGGGTGGTTGTTTGAAAAACTGTTTTTT.

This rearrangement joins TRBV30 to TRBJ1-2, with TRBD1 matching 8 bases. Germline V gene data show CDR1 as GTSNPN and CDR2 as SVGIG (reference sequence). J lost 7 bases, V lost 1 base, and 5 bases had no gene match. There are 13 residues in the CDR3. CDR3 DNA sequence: TGTGCCTGGAGTGGTAAACAGGGGGGTGGCTACACCTTC. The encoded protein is CAWSGKQGGGYTF.

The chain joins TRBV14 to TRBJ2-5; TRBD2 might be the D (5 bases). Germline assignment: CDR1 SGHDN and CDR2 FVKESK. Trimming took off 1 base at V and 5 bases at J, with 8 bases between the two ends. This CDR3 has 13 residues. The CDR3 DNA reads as TGTGCCAGCAGCCAAGTCCGGGGTGAGACCCAGTACTTC. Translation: CASSQVRGETQYF.